Below, 10 T cell receptor beta chains from the same sample are listed, as sequenced in a study of shared clonotypes between healthy human individuals. Method: immunoSEQ multiplex PCR; TCRdb's copy keeps in-frame clones and lacks some. The sample has about 2.4 million clones, just over 90% seen once; the top ten hold over 0.12%. The sequencing input was naive CD4+ T cells sorted from blood. Subset given: CD45RA+ positively selected. The receptors shown here come from a man between 18 and 35 years old in good health.

The CDR3 loop is CASSREGRSQETQYF. CDR3 nucleotide sequence: TGCGCCAGCAGCAGAGAGGGACGGAGCCAAGAGACCCAGTACTTC. V gene TRBV5-1 combines with J gene TRBJ2-5; the D gene could be TRBD1 or TRBD2 (5 bases each). The CDR3 spans 15 residues. Germline V gene data show CDR1 as SGHRS and CDR2 as YFSETQ. Trimming pared 4 bases from V and 1 base from J, leaving 14 bases between.

The rearrangement uses TRBV5-1 and TRBJ1-1; D may be TRBD1 (6 bases). Between the trimmed V and J ends, which lost 2 bases and 4 bases, there was a span of 9 bases. The CDR3 has 13 residues. In germline, CDR1 is SGHRS, CDR2 YFSETQ. CDR3 protein: CASSFRTATEAFF. The CDR3 DNA reads TGCGCCAGCAGCTTCCGGACAGCCACTGAAGCTTTCTTT.

This clone has just a few counts. Compared with germline, one end of the junction differs, possibly owing to a read error. The J gene is TRBJ1-2, the V gene TRBV9, with 9 positions matching TRBD1. The CDR3 covers 13 residues. Looked up from germline, CDR1 is SGDLS and CDR2 is YYNGEE. CDR3 coding DNA: TGTGCCAGCAGCCCCACAGGGGGCTATAGCTACACCTTC. It specifies CASSPTGGYSYTF.

The chain uses TRBV9 and TRBJ2-1, with 7 bases identical to TRBD1. V was pared by 0 bases and J by 3 bases, with 3 bases of the junction left unmatched. The CDR3 spans 15 residues. Germline V CDR1 and CDR2: SGDLS, YYNGEE. The CDR3 region is CASSVVGTDYNEQFF. CDR3 nucleotide sequence: TGTGCCAGCAGCGTAGTAGGGACAGACTACAATGAGCAGTTCTTC.

The chain recombines TRBV5-1 with TRBJ2-3, with 8 bases aligning to TRBD2. Per the germline V gene, CDR1 is SGHRS and CDR2 is YFSETQ. The trim removed 2 bases at V and 5 bases at J, leaving 13 bases unmatched. CDR3 size: 17 residues. CDR3 amino acids: CASSLTYSGATGDTQYF. The DNA of the CDR3 is TGCGCCAGCAGCTTAACCTATAGCGGGGCCACGGGAGATACGCAGTATTTT.

The CDR3 is CASSQRPGEQETQYF. CDR3 coding DNA: TGTGCCAGCTCACAGCGCCCAGGCGAACAAGAGACCCAGTACTTC. V usage is TRBV18 and J usage is TRBJ2-5, with D unclear. Germline lookup yields CDR1 KGHSH and CDR2 LQKENI. V lost 4 bases and J 2 bases, leaving 14 bases between the germline ends. The CDR3 is 15 residues long.

The rearrangement joins TRBV5-1 to TRBJ2-5; 12 nucleotides align to TRBD1. The assigned J gene may be wrong: the sequence end matches TRBJ2-7 better. The CDR3 sequence is 15 residues long. Germline V gene sequence: CDR1 SGHRS, CDR2 YFSETQ. In nucleotides, the CDR3 is TGCGCCAGCAGCTTGGAGGGGACAGGGGGCCACGAGCAGTACTTC. Translated: CASSLEGTGGHEQYF.

The chain is built from TRBV9 and TRBJ2-6, with D perhaps TRBD1 or TRBD2 (5 bases each). There are 17 residues in the CDR3. Trimming pared 3 bases from V and 0 bases from J, leaving 13 bases between. Germline loops: CDR1 SGDLS, CDR2 YYNGEE. The chain's CDR3 is CASSERTQSSGANVLTF. The CDR3 DNA reads as TGTGCCAGCAGCGAGCGGACACAAAGCTCTGGGGCCAACGTCCTGACTTTC.

The chain carries TRBV6-6 and TRBJ2-5, with D unresolved. The CDR3 is 11 residues long. V lost 6 bases and J 5 bases, leaving 7 bases between the germline ends. Germline CDR1 reads MNHNY; CDR2 reads SVGAGI (reference sequence). The CDR3 DNA follows: TGTGCCAGCAGGACCGTCGAGACCCAGTACTTC. Translating it yields CASRTVETQYF.

This chain uses TRBV19 with TRBJ2-5; TRBD2 aligns across 9 bases. After removal of 3 bases from V and 4 bases from J, the junction contained 12 bases not matched to a gene. CDR3 length: 17 amino acids. CDR1 is LNHDA and CDR2 is SQIVND in the germline V gene (reference sequence). The DNA for the CDR3 is TGTGCCAGTAGTATCTCGGCCTTGCGGGGGGGCCGAGAGACCCAGTACTTC. Amino acid sequence: CASSISALRGGRETQYF.